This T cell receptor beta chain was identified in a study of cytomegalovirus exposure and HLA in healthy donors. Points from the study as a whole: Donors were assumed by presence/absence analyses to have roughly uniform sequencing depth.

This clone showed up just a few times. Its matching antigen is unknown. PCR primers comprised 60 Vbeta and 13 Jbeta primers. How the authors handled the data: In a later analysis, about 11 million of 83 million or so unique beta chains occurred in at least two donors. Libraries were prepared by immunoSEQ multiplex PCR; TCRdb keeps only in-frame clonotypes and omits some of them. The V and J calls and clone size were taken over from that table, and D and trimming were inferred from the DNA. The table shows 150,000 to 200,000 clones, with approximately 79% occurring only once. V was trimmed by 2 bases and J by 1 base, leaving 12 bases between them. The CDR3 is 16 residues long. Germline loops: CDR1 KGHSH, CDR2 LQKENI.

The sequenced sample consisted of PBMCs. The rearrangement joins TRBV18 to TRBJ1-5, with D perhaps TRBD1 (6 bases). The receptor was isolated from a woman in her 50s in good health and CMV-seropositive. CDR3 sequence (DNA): TGTGCCAGCTCACCAACGGGGGGCGGGAGCAATCAGCCCCAGCATTTT. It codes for CASSPTGGGSNQPQHF.